The 14 T cell receptor beta chains in this list originate from one sample, sequenced in a study of blood T cells in healthy people across ages. The second PCR ran about 6 to 12 cycles with a sample-barcoded 5' primer and J-beta primers. TCRdb reanalysed the 5' RACE reads using MiXCR and keeps one entry per CDR3 protein. Of about 590,000 distinct CDR3 sequences in the sample, roughly 30% were seen once. Sequences were obtained from blood. The origin of the receptors is a woman of 80 years or more in good health.

This chain connects TRBV30 to TRBJ2-3, with TRBD2 as a possible D gene (5 bases). CDR3 size: 15 residues. Germline-derived CDR1 and CDR2 are GTSNPN and SVGIG (reference sequence). Trimming left V 3 bases short and J 0 bases short, with 13 bases between. The CDR3 DNA sequence: TGTGCCTGGAGGCTACAAGCGGCTAGCACAGATACGCAGTATTTT. It specifies CAWRLQAASTDTQYF.

At least ten counts were recorded for this clonotype. The chain combines TRBV7-2 with TRBJ2-1; 12 bases line up with TRBD2. Per the germline V gene, CDR1 is SGHTA and CDR2 is FQGNSA. The CDR3 consists of 19 residues. V dropped 0 bases and J dropped 6; count of bases not matched to a gene: 12. CDR3 protein: CASSLAASGGANSFNEQFF. CDR3 sequence (DNA): TGTGCCAGCAGCTTAGCGGCTAGCGGGGGGGCAAATTCGTTCAATGAGCAGTTCTTC. The entire variable domain, with the rest obtained from reference TRBV7-2 and TRBJ2-1, is as follows: GAGVSQSPSNKVTEKGKDVELRCDPISGHTALYWYRQSLGQGLEFLIYFQGNSAPDKSGLPSDRFSAERTGGSVSTLTIQRTQQEDSAVYLCASSLAASGGANSFNEQFFGPGTRLTVL.

The chain couples TRBV10-3 to TRBJ2-3; weak D call: TRBD1 (6 bases). V gave up 3 bases and J gave up 4 bases, with 11 bases separating them. This CDR3 is 14 amino acids long. The germline V gene encodes CDR1 ENHRY and CDR2 SYGVKD. As DNA, the CDR3 is TGTGCCATCAGTGACCCGACAGGCTCAGATACGCAGTATTTT. It specifies CAISDPTGSDTQYF.

This clonotype was recorded many times. The genes are TRBV5-1 and TRBJ2-3, with 7 bases identical to TRBD2. V shed 2 bases and J 5 bases; nucleotides not matched to a gene: 8. CDR1 SGHRS and CDR2 YFSETQ come from the germline V gene. The CDR3 consists of 15 residues. The CDR3 coding sequence is TGCGCCAGCAGCTTCACTAGCGACCCAGGAGATACGCAGTATTTT. Its protein product is CASSFTSDPGDTQYF.

J is TRBJ1-5 and V is TRBV20-1, with D perhaps matching TRBD1 (6 bases). This CDR3 is 13 amino acids long. From germline, CDR1 is DFQATT and CDR2 SNEGSKA (reference sequence). The V gene lost 8 bases and the J gene lost 5 bases, with 16 bases spanning the gap. CDR3 DNA: TGCAGTAGTGTCCGGGACACCTATCAGCCCCAGCATTTT. It translates to CSSVRDTYQPQHF.

This clonotype was observed a handful of times. The V call is TRBV6-5, the J call TRBJ1-1, with 8 nucleotides matching TRBD1. CDR3 length equals 14 residues. V was clipped by 4 bases and J by 5 bases; unmatched bases: 6. The germline CDR1 and CDR2 sequences are MNHEY and SVGAGI. CDR3 DNA: TGTGCCAGCAGTTTGGACAGGGCCGGAACTGAAGCTTTCTTT. Its translation: CASSLDRAGTEAFF.

This clonotype was counted at least ten times. The V gene is TRBV5-1, the J gene TRBJ1-2; 7 bases align to TRBD1. CDR1 and CDR2 from the germline V gene are SGHRS and YFSETQ. V gave up 6 bases and J gave up 3 bases; unmatched junction bases: 5. The CDR3 sequence is 13 residues long. CDR3 DNA: TGCGCCAGCAATCCCGGGACAGACTATGGCTACACCTTC. It codes for CASNPGTDYGYTF.

Turning to this clonotype: A clone one base away is much larger, so this may be a read error. This chain uses TRBV28 with TRBJ2-5; weak D call: TRBD1 (6 bases). The DNA end lines up better with TRBJ2-7; the J call may be wrong. Germline loops: CDR1 MDHEN, CDR2 SYDVKM. The length of the CDR3 is 15 residues. CDR3 coding DNA: TGTGCCAGCAGTTTACAACATACAGGGTGGTACGAGCAGTACTTC. This codes for CASSLQHTGWYEQYF.

As to this clonotype: A clone one base away is much larger, so this may be a read error. The chain recombines TRBV7-6 with TRBJ2-1, with TRBD2 matching over 8 bases. V trimming: 0 bases; J trimming: 6 bases; junction bases outside the gene matches: 10. Per germline, CDR1 SGHVS and CDR2 FNYEAQ. This CDR3 is 17 amino acids long. CDR3 bases: TGTGCCAGCAGCTTAGCGAGGGGACTAGAAGGTAGCAATGAGCAGTTCTTC. Translating it yields CASSLARGLEGSNEQFF. Filled out from reference TRBV7-6 and TRBJ2-1, the complete variable domain reads GAGVSQSPRYKVTKRGQDVALRCDPISGHVSLYWYRQALGQGPEFLTYFNYEAQQDKSGLPNDRFSAERPEGSISTLTIQRTEQRDSAMYRCASSLARGLEGSNEQFFGPGTRLTVL.

This clonotype was recorded a few times. The CDR3 DNA reads as TGTGCCAGCAGCTCTGGCCTAGCGGGGAACAATGAGCAGTTCTTC. Its protein is CASSSGLAGNNEQFF. V usage is TRBV5-4 and J usage is TRBJ2-1; 9 nucleotides agree with TRBD2. Germline-derived CDR1 and CDR2 are SGHNT and YYREEE (reference sequence). V lost 3 bases to trimming and J lost 5 bases; unmatched junction nucleotides: 6. The CDR3 extends over 15 amino acids.

This clonotype was observed many times. This rearrangement joins TRBV28 to TRBJ2-5; possible D gene TRBD1, 6 bases. The ends were cut back, 4 bases at V and 0 bases at J, with 21 bases in the middle. The CDR3 runs 18 residues. Germline assignment: CDR1 MDHEN and CDR2 SYDVKM. CDR3 in amino acids: CASSSSMDSTLYQETQYF. As DNA, the CDR3 is TGTGCCAGCAGTTCCTCTATGGACAGCACTTTGTACCAAGAGACCCAGTACTTC.

This clonotype occurred once. This chain uses TRBV20-1 with TRBJ2-1, with 9 positions matching TRBD1. Germline V gene data show CDR1 as DFQATT and CDR2 as SNEGSKA (reference sequence). CDR3 size: 13 residues. Trimming at V came to 3 bases and at J to 7 bases, leaving 4 bases not matched to a gene. The CDR3 DNA is TGCAGTGCTAGGGGACAGGGAGCTAATGAGCAGTTCTTC. As protein: CSARGQGANEQFF.

At least ten counts were recorded for this clonotype. The V and J genes are TRBV9 and TRBJ1-6; TRBD1 matches 7 bases. V lost 4 bases, J lost 9 bases, and 10 bases stayed unmatched. Germline lookup yields CDR1 SGDLS and CDR2 YYNGEE. The CDR3 has 15 amino acids. CDR3 DNA sequence: TGTGCCAGCAGCACATCGACAGGGATTGGTTCACCCCTCCACTTT. It specifies CASSTSTGIGSPLHF.

As for this clonotype: This may arise from a read error, as a much more abundant clone is one base away. This chain links TRBV30 with TRBJ1-2; perhaps TRBD1 as D (5 bases). Germline V gene data show CDR1 as GTSNPN and CDR2 as SVGIG (reference sequence). Trimming took 1 base from V and 7 from J, leaving 16 bases between them. The CDR3 length is 14 residues. The CDR3: CAWSAGKGRGGYTF. CDR3 in DNA: TGTGCCTGGAGTGCGGGTAAGGGGCGAGGTGGCTACACCTTC.